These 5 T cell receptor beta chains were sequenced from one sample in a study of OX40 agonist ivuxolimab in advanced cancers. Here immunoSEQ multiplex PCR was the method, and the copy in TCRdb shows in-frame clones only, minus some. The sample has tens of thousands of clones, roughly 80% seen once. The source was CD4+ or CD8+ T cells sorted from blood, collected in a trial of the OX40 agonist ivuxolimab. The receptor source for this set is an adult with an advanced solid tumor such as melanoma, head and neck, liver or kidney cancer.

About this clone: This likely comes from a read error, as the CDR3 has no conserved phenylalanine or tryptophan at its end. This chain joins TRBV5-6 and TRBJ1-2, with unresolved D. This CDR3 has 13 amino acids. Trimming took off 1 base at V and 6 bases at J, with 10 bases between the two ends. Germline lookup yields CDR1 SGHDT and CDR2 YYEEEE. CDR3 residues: CASSLRHGDGYTL. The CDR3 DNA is TGTGCCAGCAGCTTGCGTCACGGCGATGGCTACACCCTC.

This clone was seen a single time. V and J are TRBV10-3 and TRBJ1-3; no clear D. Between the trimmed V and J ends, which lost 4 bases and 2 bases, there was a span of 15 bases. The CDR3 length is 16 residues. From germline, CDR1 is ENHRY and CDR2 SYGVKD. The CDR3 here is CAISAISRRTGNTIYF. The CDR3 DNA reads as TGTGCCATCAGTGCGATCTCTAGGAGGACTGGAAACACCATATATTTT.

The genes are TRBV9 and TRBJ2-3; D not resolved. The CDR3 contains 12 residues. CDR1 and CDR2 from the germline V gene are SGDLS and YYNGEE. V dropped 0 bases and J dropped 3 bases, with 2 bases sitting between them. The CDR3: CASSVGTDTQYF. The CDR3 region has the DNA TGTGCCAGCAGCGTAGGGACAGATACGCAGTATTTT.

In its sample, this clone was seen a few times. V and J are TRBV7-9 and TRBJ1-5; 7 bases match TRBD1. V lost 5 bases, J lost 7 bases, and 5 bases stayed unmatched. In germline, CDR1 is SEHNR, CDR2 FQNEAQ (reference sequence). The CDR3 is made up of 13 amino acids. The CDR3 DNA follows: TGTGCCAGCAGCGGACAGGCAGGACAGCCCCAGCATTTT. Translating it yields CASSGQAGQPQHF.

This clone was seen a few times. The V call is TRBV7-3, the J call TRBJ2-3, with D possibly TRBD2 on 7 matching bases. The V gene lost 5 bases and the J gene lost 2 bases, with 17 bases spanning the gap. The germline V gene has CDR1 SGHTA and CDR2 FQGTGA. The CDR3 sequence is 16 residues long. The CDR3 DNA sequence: TGTGCCAGCAGCCCATTAGGGGGGGCCAACACAGATACGCAGTATTTT. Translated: CASSPLGGANTDTQYF.